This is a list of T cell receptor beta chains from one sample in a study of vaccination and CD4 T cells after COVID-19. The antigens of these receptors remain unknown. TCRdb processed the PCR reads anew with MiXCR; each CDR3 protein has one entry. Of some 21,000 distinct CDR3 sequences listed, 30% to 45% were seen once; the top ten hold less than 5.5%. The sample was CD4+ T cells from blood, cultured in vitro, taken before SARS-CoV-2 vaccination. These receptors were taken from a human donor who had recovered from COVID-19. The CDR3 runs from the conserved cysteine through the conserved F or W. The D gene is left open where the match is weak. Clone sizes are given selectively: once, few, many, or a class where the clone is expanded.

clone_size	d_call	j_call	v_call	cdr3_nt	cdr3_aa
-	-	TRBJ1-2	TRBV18	TGTGCCAGCTCAACTTCTCAGGGACTTGGCTACACCTTC	CASSTSQGLGYTF
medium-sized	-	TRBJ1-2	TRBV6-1	TGTGCCGGGTCGGAGGGAGCTAACTATGGCTACACCTTC	CAGSEGANYGYTF
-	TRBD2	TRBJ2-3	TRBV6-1	TGTGCCAGCAGTGCGATGGCGGGGGGCACAGATACGCAGTATTTT	CASSAMAGGTDTQYF
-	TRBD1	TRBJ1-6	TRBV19	TGTGCCAGTAGGGCAGATAGGGGGCCAAATTCACCCCTCCACTTT	CASRADRGPNSPLHF
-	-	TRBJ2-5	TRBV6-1	TGTGCCCGCAGGGTCCCCCGGGGGTACACGCAAGAGACCCAGTACTTC	CARRVPRGYTQETQYF
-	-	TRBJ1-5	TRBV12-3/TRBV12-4	TGTGCCAGCAGTTTATCGGGAAACAATCAGCCCCAGCATTTT	CASSLSGNNQPQHF
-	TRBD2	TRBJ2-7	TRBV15	TGTGCCACCAGCAGCTCAATAGCGGGGGGGCTACCGGGCGAGCAGTACTTC	CATSSSIAGGLPGEQYF
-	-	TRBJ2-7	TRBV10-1	-	CASSSSTGGSLYEQYF
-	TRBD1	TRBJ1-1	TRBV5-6	TGTGCCAGCAGCGGGACAGCAATGAACACTGAAGCTTTCTTT	CASSGTAMNTEAFF
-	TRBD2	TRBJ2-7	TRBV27	TGTGCCAGCAGCTACTCCACTAGCGGGTTAAACGAGCAGTACTTC	CASSYSTSGLNEQYF
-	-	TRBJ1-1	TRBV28	TGTGCCAGCATCGGGAGGGTTAGATTAATTGAAGCTTTCTTT	CASIGRVRLIEAFF
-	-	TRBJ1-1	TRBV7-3	TGTGCCAGCAGCGAAACCACAGGGTGGGGTACTGAAGCTTTCTTT	CASSETTGWGTEAFF
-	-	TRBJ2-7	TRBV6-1	TGTGCCACCAGGACAGAAGTCTACGAGCAGTACTTC	CATRTEVYEQYF
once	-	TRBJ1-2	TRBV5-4	TGTGCCAGCAGCTTGGATCCGGACCCGGGGAACTATGGCTACACCTTC	CASSLDPDPGNYGYTF
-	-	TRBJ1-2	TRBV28	TGTGCCAGCAGATCCGGCGGGGGACACTATGGCTACACCTTC	CASRSGGGHYGYTF
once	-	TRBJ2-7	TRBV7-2	TGTGCCAGCAGCTTAGGGAGCAGATACGAGCAGTACTTC	CASSLGSRYEQYF
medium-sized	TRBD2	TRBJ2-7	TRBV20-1	TGCAGTGCTAATGCGCTAGCGGCGAGCTACGAGCAGTACTTC	CSANALAASYEQYF